A selection of T cell receptor beta chains follows, all from one sample in a study of T cells expressing NK-cell markers. TCRdb reanalyzed the 5' RACE reads, giving one entry per CDR3 protein sequence and no DNA. Across over 200,000 distinct CDR3 sequences, the top ten clones capture around 0.37% of the sample. The sequenced material came from blood T cells: a sorted CD56 or NKG2C T cell subset, CD4+ or CD8+ T cells, or bulk PBMC T cells (not recorded which). These TCRs come from a man younger than 30 in good health. Each CDR3 is given with its conserved first and last residue.

cdr3_length	j_call	v_call	cdr3_aa
14	TRBJ2-2	TRBV19	CASSNTANTGELFF
14	TRBJ1-2	TRBV6-5	CASSPPFGNYGYTF
15	TRBJ2-2	TRBV18	CASSPPSPGFGELFF
13	TRBJ1-5	TRBV12-3/TRBV12-4	CASNFQADQPQHF
15	TRBJ1-5	TRBV7-8	CASSRDRFSNQPQHF
16	TRBJ1-5	TRBV19	CASSIVQAWSNQPQHF
15	TRBJ2-7	TRBV27	CASSLESRGDYEQYF
14	TRBJ1-1	TRBV18	CASSLREMNTEAFF
16	TRBJ1-5	TRBV5-1	CASSSAGSYSNQPQHF
15	TRBJ2-1	TRBV5-1	CASSLDAGGAAEQFF
15	TRBJ2-1	TRBV24-1	CATSDIGTIPMMQFF
15	TRBJ2-1	TRBV7-9	CASSSLRDPYNEQFF
16	TRBJ2-1	TRBV12-3/TRBV12-4	CASRGLGGRRRDEQFF
13	TRBJ2-1	TRBV3-1	CASSQVSSGEQFF
14	TRBJ2-5	TRBV7-8	CASSYGAGSGLADF
15	TRBJ1-6	TRBV12-3/TRBV12-4	CASSLAVGVSSPLHF